This T cell receptor (beta chain) was found in a study of PD-L1 blockade in urothelial cancer (dated by TCRdb to 2016 to 2017). At the level of the whole study: Every patient began therapy in 2014 and was given atezolizumab 1,200 mg intravenously every 3 weeks. About 90% of the roughly 30 patients were identified as males with urothelial cancer of bladder origin, and a prior smoking history was reported by 18 of 29 patients. Patients had an ECOG performance status of 0 or 1 and had received between 0 and 3 prior chemotherapy regimens. Blood samples were analyzed at 3 weeks after treatment start (second dose) and at 6 weeks after treatment start. Blood samples gave a median of around 140,000 T cells and approximately 80,000 unique TCRs, with a median clonality of about 0.078. The study, an exploratory multi-omic analysis, examined somatic, immune and clinical correlates of response to PD-L1 blockade with atezolizumab in urothelial cancer. TCR sequencing covered pretreatment tumor samples and matched, serially collected peripheral blood taken before and after atezolizumab treatment. Durable clinical benefit was defined as progression-free survival longer than 6 months, and TCR features were also tested against progression-free and overall survival. Whole exome sequencing and RNA sequencing of pretreatment tumors were performed alongside TCR sequencing in the same patients. Several patients achieved durable clinical benefit and some 21 did not. Pretreatment blood TCR-seq was available for about 27 patients, at least one posttreatment blood collection was obtained for some 25 patients, and tumor TCR-seq was available for some 25 patients. What the research found in general, with its limitations: Improved progression-free and overall survival was found to be associated with pretreatment peripheral blood TCR clonality below the median. Because of the small sample size (n ≈ 29) and the many exploratory analyses performed, the results are intended to be regarded as hypothesis-generating. Greater expansion of tumor-associated TCR clones in peripheral blood 3 weeks after the start of treatment was observed in patients with durable benefit (n ≈ 24, p = 0.022).

A total of 29 patients with locally advanced or metastatic urothelial carcinoma, treated at Memorial Sloan Kettering on a trial protocol, made up the cohort. Peripheral blood mononuclear cells were collected pretreatment and during treatment, with between 1 and 8 total time points per patient. The Qiagen DNeasy Blood extraction kit was used to purify genomic DNA from total PBMCs and from tumor samples. Collected pretreatment and during treatment, PBMCs were isolated and stored as previously described. From the cysteine up to the phenylalanine, the CDR3 has a length of 14 residues. Only the CDR3 DNA is retained, 42 bases long and in frame from the first base. Sequences LNHNV (CDR1) and YYDKDF (CDR2) are obtained from the germline V gene (reference sequence). V trim: 5 bases; J trim: 7 bases; unmatched bases: 9. Note on this clone: Its antigen specificity is not known. There are no base qualities to consult, and no much larger clone falls within one base.

Synthetic TCR analog templates were spiked into each PCR so that absolute template abundance could be estimated from read counts. The immunoSEQ assay was used to amplify TCRbeta CDR3 regions from genomic DNA with bias-controlled V and J gene primers. Sequencing of rearranged TCRbeta segments was done at approximately 20X coverage. Under the source paper's analysis protocol: Clustering was used to correct sequencing errors, and CDR3s were annotated against IMGT so that V, D and J genes could be assigned. Out-of-frame and stop-codon sequences were excluded, and only productive TCRbeta rearrangements were used in downstream analyses. Clonality was calculated as one minus the Shannon entropy normalized by the log of the number of unique productive sequences. Fisher's exact test with Benjamini-Hochberg correction, using a cutoff of adjusted p below 0.01, was how clones that differed between time points or between blood and tumor were identified. The table comes from immuneACCESS by way of TCRdb, which keeps in-frame sequences with V and J called. Part of the clones is missing from these tables; in studies checked, under half for an unresolved V gene and the rest for unknown reasons. The DNA was the basis for D and trimming; V, J and clone size are from that table. The sample yields about 74,000 clones; around 80% were counted once. About 5.1% of the sample rests with the top ten.

The TCR was taken from a man between 65 and 80 years old with urothelial cancer. This specimen was PBMCs, taken around atezolizumab (anti-PD-L1) treatment. The chain was built from TRBV15 and TRBJ2-5; 8 bases in the middle match TRBD2. The DNA sequence reads TGTGCCACCAGCGCCGGGACTAGTAAAGGGACCCAGTACTTC. It encodes CATSAGTSKGTQYF.